One sample yielded the 32 T cell receptor beta chains listed below, sequenced in a study of pediatric ulcerative colitis (dated by TCRdb to about 2019). The library relied on the immunoSEQ multiplex PCR assay. Entries here come from immuneACCESS through TCRdb and include only in-frame sequences with V and J called. Some clones fail to appear in such tables; in the studies checked, an unresolved V gene covers under half of the shortfall, and the cause of the remainder is unknown. The sample table lists about 5,800 clones, about nine tenths of them with a count of one. The ten biggest clones cover 1.9% of the sample. Material for sequencing was blood. Receptor source: a girl aged 5 to 17 who was a control in a study of pediatric ulcerative colitis.

The V gene is TRBV28, the J gene TRBJ2-1; D is possibly TRBD2 (5 bases). The CDR3 has 16 amino acids. The V and J ends lost 7 bases and 4 bases respectively, with 20 bases between them. Germline V gene sequence: CDR1 MDHEN, CDR2 SYDVKM. The CDR3 reads CASITKKAGRYNEQFF. CDR3 nucleotide sequence: TGTGCCAGCATCACTAAGAAGGCGGGCAGGTACAATGAGCAGTTCTTC.

Here the CDR3 DNA reads TGTGCCAGCAGCGAATCCCCTGACAGGGGGAGTAGCAATCAGCCCCAGCATTTT. It codes for CASSESPDRGSSNQPQHF. V usage is TRBV4-2 and J usage is TRBJ1-5; 9 nucleotides agree with TRBD1. The V gene's germline CDR1 is LGHNA and CDR2 YNFKEQ. The CDR3 length is 18 residues. The junction had 11 bases not matched to a gene; V was cut back by 5 bases and J by 0 bases.

This sequence joins TRBV5-6 and TRBJ1-1; D gene ambiguous. Trimming removed 3 bases from V and 4 bases from J, with 13 bases in between. The germline CDR1 and CDR2 sequences are SGHDT and YYEEEE. The CDR3 runs 14 residues. CDR3 sequence (DNA): TGTGCCAGCAGCTGGTCGGTAAAAGGCACTGAAGCTTTCTTT. It specifies CASSWSVKGTEAFF.

The rearrangement joins TRBV11-3 to TRBJ2-7; TRBD1 aligns across 8 bases. The V and J ends lost 1 base and 5 bases, in that order; junction bases with no gene match: 4. The CDR3 spans 14 residues. Germline CDR1 reads SGHNT; CDR2 reads YENEEA. Written as DNA, the CDR3 is TGTGCCAGCAGCTTAGGCCCGGACAGGGACGAGCAGTACTTC. Its protein product is CASSLGPDRDEQYF.

V usage is TRBV5-4 and J usage is TRBJ2-1; TRBD2 matches at 11 bases. J lost 2 bases, V lost 4 bases, and 14 bases had no gene match. The CDR3 has 19 residues. Germline V gene sequence: CDR1 SGHNT, CDR2 YYREEE (reference sequence). CDR3 amino acids: CASSPRLAGGGLTYNEQFF. CDR3 bases: TGTGCCAGCAGCCCCCGATTAGCGGGAGGGGGACTAACCTACAATGAGCAGTTCTTC.

In this sample, this clone turned up a few times. The CDR3 DNA is TGTGCCAGCAGCTTCAGCGGTGGGGAAATGAACACTGAAGCTTTCTTT. This codes for CASSFSGGEMNTEAFF. V gene TRBV7-9 combines with J gene TRBJ1-1; D ambiguous. V dropped 3 bases and J dropped 0 bases, with 14 bases sitting between them. Germline V gene lookup returns CDR1 SEHNR and CDR2 FQNEAQ (reference sequence). This CDR3 spans 16 amino acids.

The rearrangement links TRBV5-4 to TRBJ2-1; tentative D call: TRBD2 (6 bases). V lost 3 bases and J lost 7, with 17 bases in between. This CDR3 is built from 15 residues. CDR1 and CDR2 from the germline V gene are SGHNT and YYREEE (reference sequence). CDR3 amino acids: CASSSVVARGNEQFF. CDR3 nucleotides: TGTGCCAGCAGCTCGGTCGTCGCCCGGGGGAATGAGCAGTTCTTC.

The CDR3 loop reads CASSLVGGYGYGYTF. In DNA, the CDR3 is TGTGCCAGCAGCTTAGTGGGGGGCTATGGCTATGGCTACACCTTC. The chain is built from TRBV11-2 and TRBJ1-2; a weak D match, TRBD1 (6 bases). The V gene lost 1 base and the J gene lost 4 bases, with 13 bases spanning the gap. From germline, CDR1 is SGHAT and CDR2 FQNNGV. The CDR3 length is 15 residues.

The chain joins TRBV9 to TRBJ2-7, with 9 bases that match TRBD2. The germline CDR1 and CDR2 sequences are SGDLS and YYNGEE. This CDR3 spans 15 amino acids. The V segment lost 0 bases and the J segment 4 bases; nucleotides outside the gene matches: 5. In DNA, the CDR3 is TGTGCCAGCAGCGTAGAGGCGGGAGGGTGGTACGAGCAGTACTTC. Translation gives CASSVEAGGWYEQYF.

This sequence joins TRBV6-1 and TRBJ2-7, with no clear D. The germline V gene encodes CDR1 MNHNS and CDR2 SASEGT. The CDR3 totals 15 residues. The V and J ends lost 2 bases and 2 bases respectively, with 13 bases between them. The CDR3 is CASSEWWGSAYEQYF. In nucleotides, the CDR3 is TGTGCCAGCAGTGAATGGTGGGGATCTGCCTACGAGCAGTACTTC.

V gene TRBV4-2 combines with J gene TRBJ2-7; possibly TRBD2 for D (6 bases). CDR1 is LGHNA, CDR2 YNFKEQ, per germline. The CDR3 sequence is 16 residues long. V gave up 4 bases and J gave up 1 base, with 17 bases separating them. The CDR3 nucleotides read TGTGCCAGCAGCCCCCTCCCGGGAGTCCTTTCCTACGAGCAGTACTTC. Amino acids: CASSPLPGVLSYEQYF.

The chain uses TRBV11-2 and TRBJ2-1, with D unclear. CDR1 is SGHAT, CDR2 FQNNGV, per germline. The CDR3 sequence is 16 residues long. Trimming removed 5 bases from V and 3 bases from J, with 17 bases in between. The CDR3 DNA reads TGTGCCAGCAGCCCCTGGGCGGCTGCCAACTACAATGAGCAGTTCTTC. Translated, it gives CASSPWAAANYNEQFF.

V is TRBV25-1 and J is TRBJ1-2, with D unresolved. The CDR3 is 13 residues long. Germline V gives CDR1 MGHDK, CDR2 SYGVNS. Between the trimmed V and J ends, which lost 6 bases and 1 base, there was a span of 9 bases. CDR3 in amino acids: CASSREGNYGYTF. The CDR3 nucleotides read TGTGCCAGCAGCCGGGAGGGTAACTATGGCTACACCTTC.

V is TRBV5-1 and J is TRBJ2-5, with 10 bases identical to TRBD2. The V gene's germline CDR1 is SGHRS and CDR2 YFSETQ. The J segment lost 1 base and the V segment lost 0 bases, leaving 6 bases of the junction unmatched. This CDR3 region has 17 residues. CDR3 nucleotides: TGCGCCAGCAGCTTGGCTTCTAGCGGGAGTGCCCAAGAGACCCAGTACTTC. Protein: CASSLASSGSAQETQYF.

CDR3: CASSLGQGGNQPQHF. CDR3 coding DNA: TGTGCCAGCAGTTTAGGCCAGGGTGGCAATCAGCCCCAGCATTTT. The chain employs TRBV28 and TRBJ1-5, with a possible D match to TRBD1 (5 bases). Trimming took off 2 bases at V and 2 bases at J, with 10 bases between the two ends. CDR3 length: 15 amino acids. Looked up from germline, CDR1 is MDHEN and CDR2 is SYDVKM.

CDR3 in amino acids: CASGDQETQYF. The CDR3 region has the DNA TGTGCCAGCGGGGACCAAGAGACCCAGTACTTC. This chain uses TRBV6-5 with TRBJ2-5; D remains ambiguous. The CDR3 sequence is 11 residues long. CDR1 MNHEY and CDR2 SVGAGI come from the germline V gene. V was cut by 8 bases and J by 0 bases, with 4 bases left in between.

This chain joins TRBV11-2 and TRBJ1-4; TRBD1 might be the D (6 bases). V gave up 0 bases and J gave up 7 bases, with 15 bases separating them. In germline, CDR1 is SGHAT, CDR2 FQNNGV. This CDR3 region has 16 residues. This CDR3 reads CASSLDPGHTGEKLFF. CDR3 coding DNA: TGTGCCAGCAGCTTAGACCCGGGACACACGGGTGAAAAACTGTTTTTT. Full variable domain (remainder filled in from reference TRBV11-2 and TRBJ1-4): EAGVAQSPRYKIIEKRQSVAFWCNPISGHATLYWYQQILGQGPKLLIQFQNNGVVDDSQLPKDRFSAERLKGVDSTLKIQPAKLEDSAVYLCASSLDPGHTGEKLFFGSGTQLSVL.

This chain joins TRBV19 and TRBJ2-2; TRBD2 agrees at 9 bases. CDR3 length: 18 amino acids. The V gene end was trimmed by 2 bases and the J gene end by 1 base; junction bases not matched to a gene: 8. Germline CDR1 is LNHDA and CDR2 is SQIVND (reference sequence). For the CDR3, the DNA is TGTGCCAGTAGTATAACTCTACGGACTAGCGAGAACACCGGGGAGCTGTTTTTT. This encodes CASSITLRTSENTGELFF. The entire variable domain, with the rest obtained from reference TRBV19 and TRBJ2-2, is as follows: DGGITQSPKYLFRKEGQNVTLSCEQNLNHDAMYWYRQDPGQGLRLIYYSQIVNDFQKGDIAEGYSVSREKKESFPLTVTSAQKNPTAFYLCASSITLRTSENTGELFFGEGSRLTVL.

The chain couples TRBV30 to TRBJ1-3; maybe TRBD1 (6 bases). Looked up from germline, CDR1 is GTSNPN and CDR2 is SVGIG (reference sequence). Trimming cost V 2 bases and J 5 bases, with 10 bases left between them. The CDR3 has 13 amino acids. The CDR3 bases are TGTGCCTGGAGTCTTACAGGGAGAAACACCATATATTTT. This sequence encodes CAWSLTGRNTIYF.

V gene TRBV27 combines with J gene TRBJ2-7, with 7 nucleotides matching TRBD1. CDR1 MNHEY and CDR2 SMNVEV come from the germline V gene (reference sequence). J gave up 2 bases and V 6 bases, and 7 bases lay outside the gene matches. There are 14 residues in the CDR3. CDR3 in amino acids: CASRTDREAYEQYF. CDR3 nucleotides: TGTGCCAGCAGAACCGACAGGGAAGCCTACGAGCAGTACTTC.

The chain combines TRBV5-8 with TRBJ2-1; D unclear. Germline V gene data show CDR1 as SGHTS and CDR2 as YDEGEE. Trimming removed 4 bases from V and 2 bases from J, with 1 base in between. The length of the CDR3 is 11 residues. CDR3: CASSPYNEQFF. CDR3 bases: TGTGCCAGCAGCCCCTACAATGAGCAGTTCTTC.

The rearrangement uses TRBV2 and TRBJ1-4, with D possibly being TRBD1 (6 bases). From germline, CDR1 is SNHLY and CDR2 FYNNEI. The CDR3 is 15 amino acids. Trimming stripped 6 bases from V and 0 bases from J, with 11 bases between. CDR3 in amino acids: CASSPRGPTNEKLFF. CDR3 in DNA: TGTGCCAGCAGCCCCAGGGGCCCAACTAATGAAAAACTGTTTTTT.

The chain combines TRBV6-5 with TRBJ1-1, with D tentatively TRBD1 (5 bases). The CDR3 extends over 14 amino acids. Germline lookup yields CDR1 MNHEY and CDR2 SVGAGI. The V end lost 6 bases, the J end lost 2 bases, and 13 bases lay between the germline ends. The CDR3 region has the DNA TGTGCCAGCAGCCAATTCAGGGTTAACACTGAAGCTTTCTTT. Translating gives CASSQFRVNTEAFF.

The rearrangement uses TRBV7-2 and TRBJ2-1, with D perhaps matching TRBD1 (6 bases). V shed 1 base and J shed 3 bases, with 10 bases lying between them. Germline V CDR1 and CDR2: SGHTA, FQGNSA. The CDR3 has 15 residues. CDR3 residues: CASSLGQGFYNEQFF. CDR3 coding DNA: TGTGCCAGCAGCTTAGGGCAGGGGTTCTACAATGAGCAGTTCTTC.

The V gene is TRBV7-2, the J gene TRBJ2-2; D is ambiguous. The germline V gene has CDR1 SGHTA and CDR2 FQGNSA. Trimming stripped 6 bases from V and 4 bases from J, with 9 bases between. The CDR3 length is 13 residues. The CDR3 loop reads CASSPQRTGELFF. The CDR3 DNA reads as TGTGCCAGCAGTCCGCAACGCACCGGGGAGCTGTTTTTT.

The genes are TRBV6-6 and TRBJ2-5, with D possibly being TRBD1 or TRBD2 (5 bases each). The CDR3 has 15 residues. Trimming stripped 5 bases from V and 5 bases from J, with 18 bases between. CDR1 and CDR2 (germline): MNHNY, SVGAGI (reference sequence). This chain's CDR3 is CASSQTGRGRETQYF. The CDR3 region has the DNA TGTGCCAGCAGTCAGACGGGACGGGGACGGGAGACCCAGTACTTC.

V is TRBV30 and J is TRBJ1-2; tentatively, D is TRBD1 (5 bases). V shed 3 bases and J shed 3 bases, with 20 bases lying between them. Germline assignment: CDR1 GTSNPN and CDR2 SVGIG (reference sequence). The CDR3 extends over 16 amino acids. CDR3 in amino acids: CAWSPGPAEEDYGYTF. The CDR3 DNA is TGTGCCTGGAGCCCGGGACCCGCGGAAGAGGACTATGGCTACACCTTC.

The J gene is TRBJ1-1, the V gene TRBV5-6, with 9 bases fitting TRBD1. The CDR3 extends over 16 amino acids. Germline CDR1 SGHDT, CDR2 YYEEEE. V lost 6 bases, J lost 5 bases, and 14 bases stayed unmatched. This CDR3 is CASNVNRGLVDTEAFF. The CDR3 DNA sequence: TGTGCCAGCAACGTGAACAGGGGGCTGGTGGATACTGAAGCTTTCTTT.

Points on this clone: The junction departs from germline at one end; a sequencing error may be responsible. This sequence joins TRBV13 and TRBJ2-4; D not certain. Germline CDR1 PRHDT, CDR2 FYEKMQ (reference sequence). The CDR3 spans 14 residues. As DNA, the CDR3 is TGTGCCGGCAGCTTGGGTGGGGCCAAAAACATTCAGTACTTC. Encoded protein: CAGSLGGAKNIQYF.

The chain uses TRBV4-1 and TRBJ2-2; TRBD2 matches at 7 bases. The CDR3 is 17 residues long. V shed 2 bases, J shed 6 bases, and the junction held 12 bases outside the gene matches. Germline V CDR1 and CDR2: MGHRA, YSYEKL. In nucleotides, the CDR3 is TGCGCCAGCAGCCAATCAAGCGGGATATTGGACGCCGGGGAGCTGTTTTTT. Amino acid sequence: CASSQSSGILDAGELFF.

The chain joins TRBV5-8 to TRBJ2-2; 7 bases map to TRBD1. Losses at the gene ends were 0 bases for V and 4 bases for J; bases not matched to a gene: 6. The CDR3 has 16 residues. CDR1 and CDR2 (germline): SGHTS, YDEGEE. The CDR3: CASSLVGGPTTGELFF. In DNA, the CDR3 is TGTGCCAGCAGCTTGGTAGGGGGCCCGACCACCGGGGAGCTGTTTTTT.

CDR3 residues: CASSTRTSGRARADTQYF. The CDR3 DNA sequence: TGTGCCAGCTCAACTCGGACTAGCGGGAGGGCCCGGGCAGATACGCAGTATTTT. This sequence joins TRBV18 and TRBJ2-3; TRBD2 agrees at 15 bases. Trimming took 5 bases from V and 4 from J; bases not matched to a gene: 10. CDR3 length equals 18 residues. Per the germline V gene, CDR1 is KGHSH and CDR2 is LQKENI.